This TCR beta chain was recovered during a study of resident and recirculating memory T cells in vitiligo. Repertoires were generated with immunoSEQ multiplex PCR, while TCRdb's copy carries only in-frame clones and drops some. The sample lists roughly 40,000 clones; 92% were seen once. The CDR3 is made up of 14 amino acids. CDR1 is MNHNS, CDR2 SASEGT, per germline. Trimming stripped 6 bases from V and 3 bases from J, with 14 bases between. This clonotype was sampled from a male donor with vitiligo. V usage is TRBV6-1 and J usage is TRBJ1-1; no firm D call. The specimen sequenced was blood. The CDR3 DNA follows: TGTGCCAGCAGCCTCCAAGCGTGGGACACTGAAGCTTTCTTT. It encodes CASSLQAWDTEAFF.